The 15 T cell receptor beta chains in this list originate from one sample, sequenced in a study of chemoradiotherapy in HPV16-positive cancers. The protocol was immunoSEQ multiplex PCR, while the TCRdb copy is restricted to in-frame clones and leaves out a portion. The sample lists 7,500 to 8,000 clones, 88% occurring once. The sequencing used tumor tissue, collected from a patient who underwent chemoradiotherapy. These receptors all come from a human donor with HPV-associated anogenital cancer.

V and J are TRBV5-6 and TRBJ2-6, with unresolved D. This CDR3 has 16 residues. V was clipped by 2 bases and J by 0 bases, with 9 bases between them. Germline V CDR1 and CDR2: SGHDT, YYEEEE. The DNA for the CDR3 is TGTGCCAGCAGCTTTCCGCCCTCCTCTGGGGCCAACGTCCTGACTTTC. It yields the protein CASSFPPSSGANVLTF.

The V call is TRBV5-1, the J call TRBJ1-4; D possibly corresponds to TRBD1 (5 bases). Between the trimmed V and J ends, which lost 0 bases and 10 bases, there was a span of 10 bases. CDR3 length: 13 residues. The germline V gene has CDR1 SGHRS and CDR2 YFSETQ. CDR3 DNA: TGCGCCAGCAGCTTGGAGCAGAGGGGAAAACTGTTTTTT. This translates into CASSLEQRGKLFF.

V is TRBV28 and J is TRBJ2-7, with TRBD1 matching 11 bases. Germline V gives CDR1 MDHEN, CDR2 SYDVKM. V shed 3 bases, J shed 4 bases, and the junction held 5 bases outside the gene matches. The length of the CDR3 is 15 residues. This chain's CDR3 is CASSFTGTGGYEQYF. The CDR3 DNA reads TGTGCCAGCAGTTTCACCGGGACAGGGGGGTACGAGCAGTACTTC.

V usage is TRBV9 and J usage is TRBJ1-3; D possibly corresponds to TRBD1 (6 bases). Per the germline V gene, CDR1 is SGDLS and CDR2 is YYNGEE. The CDR3 spans 17 residues. Trimming removed 0 bases at V and 0 bases at J, with 13 bases between. The CDR3: CASSVDPGHSSGNTIYF. For the CDR3, the DNA is TGTGCCAGCAGCGTAGACCCGGGACACAGCTCTGGAAACACCATATATTTT.

The chain uses TRBV7-9 and TRBJ1-4; D unresolved. Per the germline V gene, CDR1 is SEHNR and CDR2 is FQNEAQ (reference sequence). There are 13 residues in the CDR3. V lost 5 bases to trimming and J lost 8 bases, with 12 bases between them. The CDR3 DNA follows: TGTGCCAGCAGCGTGACCAAGTGGGAAAAACTGTTTTTT. This translates into CASSVTKWEKLFF.

The rearrangement joins TRBV11-2 to TRBJ2-1, with D perhaps given as TRBD1 or TRBD2 (5 bases each). Trimming took off 4 bases at V and 3 bases at J, with 16 bases between the two ends. This CDR3 is built from 16 residues. Germline CDR1 is SGHAT and CDR2 is FQNNGV. CDR3 DNA: TGTGCCAGCAGCTCCCTCCCTGATGGGGGCTACAATGAGCAGTTCTTC. Its translation: CASSSLPDGGYNEQFF.

The CDR3 DNA is TGTGCCAGCAGTGAAACCGGGACAGGGTTTAATGGCTACACCTTC. It encodes CASSETGTGFNGYTF. The V and J genes are TRBV6-1 and TRBJ1-2; TRBD1 agrees at 9 bases. The J segment lost 6 bases and the V segment lost 2 bases, leaving 7 bases of the junction unmatched. Looked up from germline, CDR1 is MNHNS and CDR2 is SASEGT. This CDR3 has 15 residues.

This chain joins TRBV18 and TRBJ2-5; the D is unclear. The ends were cut back, 3 bases at V and 2 bases at J, with 7 bases in the middle. CDR3 length: 13 amino acids. Per the germline V gene, CDR1 is KGHSH and CDR2 is LQKENI. The CDR3 DNA follows: TGTGCCAGCTCACCCCTGAGGCAAGAGACCCAGTACTTC. Residues: CASSPLRQETQYF.

This rearrangement joins TRBV7-8 to TRBJ2-7, with D perhaps TRBD1 (5 bases). In germline, CDR1 is SGHVS, CDR2 FQNEAQ. V was clipped by 2 bases and J by 0 bases, with 8 bases between them. The CDR3 runs 14 residues. This CDR3 reads CASSLIGHSYEQYV. The CDR3 nucleotides are TGTGCCAGCAGCTTAATTGGACACTCCTACGAGCAGTACGTC.

This clone has just one count. The chain links TRBV19 to TRBJ2-7, with D perhaps TRBD1 (6 bases). The CDR3 is 16 residues long. With 4 bases removed from V and 2 bases from J, the gap between germline ends came to 18 bases. Germline V gives CDR1 LNHDA, CDR2 SQIVND (reference sequence). The CDR3 DNA is TGTGCCAGTAGTAGGAAACAGGGTCTGATACCCTACGAGCAGTACTTC. This codes for CASSRKQGLIPYEQYF.

The rearrangement joins TRBV2 to TRBJ1-1; D uncertain. Germline V gives CDR1 SNHLY, CDR2 FYNNEI. The CDR3 sequence is 11 residues long. V gave up 8 bases and J gave up 5 bases, with 9 bases separating them. CDR3: CASARETEAFF. For the CDR3, the DNA is TGTGCCAGCGCTAGGGAGACTGAAGCTTTCTTT. Drawing the rest from reference TRBV2 and TRBJ1-1, the complete variable domain is EPEVTQTPSHQVTQMGQEVILRCVPISNHLYFYWYRQILGQKVEFLVSFYNNEISEKSEIFDDQFSVERPDGSNFTLKIRSTKLEDSAMYFCASARETEAFFGQGTRLTVV.

V is TRBV6-1 and J is TRBJ2-4; 13 bases are shared with TRBD2. The CDR3 covers 15 residues. The V segment lost 5 bases and the J segment 9 bases; nucleotides outside the gene matches: 7. In germline, CDR1 is MNHNS, CDR2 SASEGT. CDR3 bases: TGTGCCAGCAGTCAAGGACTAGCGGGAGTTGTCATTCAGTACTTC. It specifies CASSQGLAGVVIQYF.

This clone is a singleton in its sample. The rearrangement joins TRBV16 to TRBJ1-2; unclear D gene. V shed 3 bases and J shed 4 bases, with 9 bases lying between them. This CDR3 spans 13 amino acids. Germline values: CDR1 KGHSY, CDR2 FQNENV. For the CDR3, the DNA is TGTGCCAGCAGCCACGGACGGTTCTATGGCTACACCTTC. Translation gives CASSHGRFYGYTF.

This clone occurred a few times. This chain joins TRBV10-2 and TRBJ1-2; 7 bases fit TRBD1. Trimming at V came to 8 bases and at J to 3 bases, leaving 0 bases not matched to a gene. Per the germline V gene, CDR1 is WSHSY and CDR2 is SAAADI. CDR3 length equals 11 residues. The CDR3 region has the DNA TGCGCCAGCGGACAGGACTATGGCTACACCTTC. Amino acid sequence: CASGQDYGYTF.

The chain recombines TRBV28 with TRBJ1-5; D not resolved. The CDR3 spans 17 residues. Trimming left V 2 bases short and J 2 bases short, with 16 bases between. CDR1 MDHEN and CDR2 SYDVKM come from the germline V gene. CDR3: CASSLPRVSGGNQPQHF. The CDR3 nucleotides are TGTGCCAGCAGTTTACCCCGGGTCTCCGGGGGCAATCAGCCCCAGCATTTT.